These 14 T cell receptor beta chains came from one sample sequenced in a study of cytomegalovirus exposure and HLA in healthy donors (dated by TCRdb to 2017 to 2019). Library prep was done by the immunoSEQ multiplex PCR assay. The multiplex PCR relied on a mix of 60 forward primers for TCR Vbeta segments and 13 reverse primers for TCR Jbeta segments. Drawn from immuneACCESS, this table holds only the in-frame rearrangements with V and J called that TCRdb kept. Clones are partly lost; checked studies trace under half to an unresolved V gene and leave the rest unexplained. The sample table shows more than 100,000 clones, and 80% are seen once. The top ten hold 2.1% of the sample. The specimen sequenced was PBMCs. All receptors derive from a man between 25 and 39 years old in good health and CMV-seronegative.

The chain employs TRBV19 and TRBJ2-7; no firm D call. In germline, CDR1 is LNHDA, CDR2 SQIVND (reference sequence). Trimming left V 4 bases short and J 0 bases short, with 10 bases between. The length of the CDR3 is 14 residues. DNA for the CDR3: TGTGCCAGTAGTAGGGCAGCTTACTCCTACGAGCAGTACTTC. Translation gives CASSRAAYSYEQYF.

This chain connects TRBV30 to TRBJ1-1; TRBD1 agrees at 9 bases. The CDR3 length is 13 residues. Trimming took 2 bases from V and 11 from J; bases not matched to a gene: 9. The germline V gene has CDR1 GTSNPN and CDR2 SVGIG (reference sequence). CDR3 protein: CAWSKLSGTGAFF. The CDR3 DNA reads as TGTGCCTGGAGTAAACTTTCCGGGACAGGGGCTTTCTTT.

This clone was found a few times. The gene calls are TRBV9 and TRBJ2-2; no firm D call. CDR3 length: 12 amino acids. The germline CDR1 and CDR2 sequences are SGDLS and YYNGEE. Trimming cost V 1 base and J 7 bases, with 5 bases left between them. The CDR3 DNA follows: TGTGCCAGCAGCGTATCAGACGGGGAGCTGTTTTTT. Translating it yields CASSVSDGELFF.

In this sample, this clone turned up a few times. The chain combines TRBV9 with TRBJ2-1, with 14 bases aligning to TRBD2. Germline V lookup: CDR1 SGDLS, CDR2 YYNGEE. With 3 bases clipped from V and 5 bases from J, the junction kept 7 bases outside the gene matches. CDR3 length: 17 residues. CDR3 in amino acids: CASSAKGLAGEDNEQFF. CDR3 in DNA: TGTGCCAGCAGCGCAAAGGGACTAGCGGGGGAAGACAATGAGCAGTTCTTC.

This clone occurred a few times. The chain uses TRBV4-1 and TRBJ1-4, with 11 bases matching TRBD1. This CDR3 contains 18 residues. The germline V gene encodes CDR1 MGHRA and CDR2 YSYEKL. V trimming: 0 bases; J trimming: 7 bases; junction bases outside the gene matches: 10. The CDR3, as DNA: TGCGCCAGCAGCCAAGATCTTCTCTCCGGGACAGGGGGTGAAAAACTGTTTTTT. This translates into CASSQDLLSGTGGEKLFF.

The chain couples TRBV27 to TRBJ1-6; no clear D gene. Germline V gives CDR1 MNHEY, CDR2 SMNVEV (reference sequence). The length of the CDR3 is 15 residues. Deletions cut 6 bases from V and 0 bases from J, with 9 bases between. In DNA form, the CDR3 reads TGTGCCAGCAGGGAGACCAGCTCCTATAATTCACCCCTCCACTTT. It codes for CASRETSSYNSPLHF.

This chain uses TRBV5-6 with TRBJ2-1, with a tentative D call TRBD2 (6 bases). The CDR3 has 15 residues. V lost 0 bases and J 9 bases, leaving 16 bases between the germline ends. From germline, CDR1 is SGHDT and CDR2 YYEEEE. CDR3 residues: CASSLVGPRGSEQFF. DNA of the CDR3: TGTGCCAGCAGCTTGGTCGGGCCCCGGGGGAGTGAGCAGTTCTTC.

The chain links TRBV27 to TRBJ1-5, with TRBD1 identical over 9 bases. Germline V gives CDR1 MNHEY, CDR2 SMNVEV (reference sequence). The CDR3 has 14 residues. V dropped 5 bases and J dropped 6; count of bases not matched to a gene: 5. CDR3 in amino acids: CASSHTGGGQPQHF. CDR3 nucleotide sequence: TGTGCCAGCAGTCACACAGGGGGCGGTCAGCCCCAGCATTTT.

This sequence joins TRBV6-5 and TRBJ2-3; TRBD2 matches 7 bases. Germline V lookup: CDR1 MNHEY, CDR2 SVGAGI. The CDR3 spans 14 residues. After removal of 8 bases from V and 3 bases from J, the junction contained 8 bases not matched to a gene. The CDR3 reads CASSSRGVTDTQYF. The DNA for the CDR3 is TGTGCCAGCTCTTCCCGGGGGGTGACAGATACGCAGTATTTT.

This sequence joins TRBV28 and TRBJ1-4; tentative D call: TRBD1 (5 bases). Germline V CDR1 and CDR2: MDHEN, SYDVKM. The CDR3 covers 12 residues. Trimming cost V 6 bases and J 6 bases, with 8 bases left between them. CDR3 DNA: TGTGCCAGCAGGGTCAGGGATGAAAAACTGTTTTTT. It translates to CASRVRDEKLFF.

The J gene is TRBJ1-1, the V gene TRBV27; 7 bases are a match to TRBD1. V was clipped by 2 bases and J by 6 bases; unmatched bases: 6. CDR1 and CDR2 from the germline V gene are MNHEY and SMNVEV (reference sequence). The CDR3 length is 14 residues. The CDR3 DNA reads TGTGCCAGCAGTTTAAAGACAGGGAATGCTGAAGCTTTCTTT. Translating it yields CASSLKTGNAEAFF.

This rearrangement joins TRBV2 to TRBJ2-3, with 10 bases that match TRBD2. The CDR3 totals 18 residues. V lost 3 bases, J lost 2 bases, and 11 bases stayed unmatched. Germline CDR1 SNHLY, CDR2 FYNNEI. The CDR3 spells CASSDSGGGLPNTDTQYF. DNA of the CDR3: TGTGCCAGCAGTGACAGCGGGGGGGGCTTACCGAACACAGATACGCAGTATTTT. Full variable domain (missing parts from reference TRBV2 and TRBJ2-3): EPEVTQTPSHQVTQMGQEVILRCVPISNHLYFYWYRQILGQKVEFLVSFYNNEISEKSEIFDDQFSVERPDGSNFTLKIRSTKLEDSAMYFCASSDSGGGLPNTDTQYFGPGTRLTVL.

The chain is built from TRBV2 and TRBJ2-7; a weak D match, TRBD1 (6 bases). Germline CDR1 reads SNHLY; CDR2 reads FYNNEI. The germline V and J ends were trimmed by 6 bases and 1 base, with 10 bases remaining between them. This CDR3 spans 13 amino acids. CDR3 sequence reads: CASSGTGSYEQYF. The CDR3 DNA reads as TGTGCCAGCAGCGGAACAGGGTCCTACGAGCAGTACTTC.

CDR3 DNA sequence: TGTGCCAGCTCACCACTTCAAAGGGGCAAAAATTCACCCCTCCACTTT. Translation gives CASSPLQRGKNSPLHF. The chain recombines TRBV18 with TRBJ1-6; D may be TRBD1 (5 bases). Trimming shortened V by 1 base and J by 7 bases, and 14 bases separated the two germline ends. This CDR3 is built from 16 residues. Per germline, CDR1 KGHSH and CDR2 LQKENI.